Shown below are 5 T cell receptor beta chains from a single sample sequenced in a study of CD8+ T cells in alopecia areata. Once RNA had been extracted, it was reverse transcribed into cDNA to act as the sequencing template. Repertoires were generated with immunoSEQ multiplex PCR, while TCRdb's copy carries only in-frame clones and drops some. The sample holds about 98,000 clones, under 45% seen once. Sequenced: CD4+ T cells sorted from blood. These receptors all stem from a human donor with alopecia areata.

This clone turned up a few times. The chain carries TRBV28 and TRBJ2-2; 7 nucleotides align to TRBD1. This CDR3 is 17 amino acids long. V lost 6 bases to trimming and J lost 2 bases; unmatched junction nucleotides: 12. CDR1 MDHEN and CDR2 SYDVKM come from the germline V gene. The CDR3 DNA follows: TGTGCCAGCAGCTGGGGATGGACAGGAGATAACACCGGGGAGCTGTTTTTT. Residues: CASSWGWTGDNTGELFF.

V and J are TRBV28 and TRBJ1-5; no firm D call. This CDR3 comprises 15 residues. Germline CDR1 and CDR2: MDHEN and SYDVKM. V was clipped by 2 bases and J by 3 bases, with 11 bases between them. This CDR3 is CASSLIQIDNQPQHF. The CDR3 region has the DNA TGTGCCAGCAGTTTAATACAGATCGACAATCAGCCCCAGCATTTT.

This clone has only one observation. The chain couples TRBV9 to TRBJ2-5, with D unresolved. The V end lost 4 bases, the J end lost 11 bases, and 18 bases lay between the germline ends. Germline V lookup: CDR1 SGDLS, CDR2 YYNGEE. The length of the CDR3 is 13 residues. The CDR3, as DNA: TGTGCCAGCAGCCCGGGCTACCGTGGAGAGCAGTACTTC. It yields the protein CASSPGYRGEQYF.

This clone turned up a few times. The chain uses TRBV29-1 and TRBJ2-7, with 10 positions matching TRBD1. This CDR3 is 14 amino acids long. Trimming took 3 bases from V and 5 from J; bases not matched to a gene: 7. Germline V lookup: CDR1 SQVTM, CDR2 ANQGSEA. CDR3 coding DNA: TGCAGCGTTGATTCACGGGACAGGGGCCACGAGCAGTACTTC. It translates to CSVDSRDRGHEQYF.

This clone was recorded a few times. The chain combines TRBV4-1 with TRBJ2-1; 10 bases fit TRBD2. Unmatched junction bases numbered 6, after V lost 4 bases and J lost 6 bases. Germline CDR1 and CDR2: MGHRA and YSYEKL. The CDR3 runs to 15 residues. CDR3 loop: CASSRGLAAGNEQFF. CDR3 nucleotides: TGCGCCAGCAGCCGCGGACTAGCGGCCGGCAATGAGCAGTTCTTC.